This TCR beta chain was identified during a study of graft-versus-host responses after intestinal transplantation. Clones were read by immunoSEQ multiplex PCR, and TCRdb kept only the in-frame ones, dropping some. The repertoire holds tens of thousands of clones, with roughly 90% as singletons. This clone has a handful of counts. Its specificity is not known. From germline, CDR1 is MNHNS and CDR2 SASEGT. Deletions cut 2 bases from V and 4 bases from J, with 11 bases between. This CDR3 is built from 14 residues. Source: unstimulated CD8+ T cells sorted from spleen or lymph node cells, taken before intestinal transplant. This clonotype was sampled from a human donor who received an intestinal transplant. This rearrangement joins TRBV6-1 to TRBJ1-2; D remains unclear. The CDR3 DNA reads TGTGCCAGCAGTGAATCGACACCACTCTATGGCTACACCTTC. Encoded protein: CASSESTPLYGYTF.